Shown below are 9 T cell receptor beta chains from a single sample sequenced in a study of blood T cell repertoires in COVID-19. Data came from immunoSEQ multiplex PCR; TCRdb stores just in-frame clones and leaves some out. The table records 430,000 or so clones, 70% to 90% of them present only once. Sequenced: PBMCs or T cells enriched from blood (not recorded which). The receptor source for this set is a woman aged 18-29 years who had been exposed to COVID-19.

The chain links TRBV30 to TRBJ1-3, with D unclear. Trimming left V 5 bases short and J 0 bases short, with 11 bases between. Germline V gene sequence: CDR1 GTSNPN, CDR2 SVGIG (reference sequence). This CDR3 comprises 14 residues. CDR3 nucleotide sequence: TGTGCCTGGGGATTAACAGTCTCTGGAAACACCATATATTTT. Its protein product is CAWGLTVSGNTIYF.

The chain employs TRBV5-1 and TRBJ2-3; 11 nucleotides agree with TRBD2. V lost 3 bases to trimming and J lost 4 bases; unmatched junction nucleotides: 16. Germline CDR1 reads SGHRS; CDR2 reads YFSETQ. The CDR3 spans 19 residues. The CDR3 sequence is CASSSHPYQTSGTSDTQYF. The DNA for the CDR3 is TGCGCCAGCAGCTCGCACCCATACCAGACTAGCGGGACGTCAGATACGCAGTATTTT.

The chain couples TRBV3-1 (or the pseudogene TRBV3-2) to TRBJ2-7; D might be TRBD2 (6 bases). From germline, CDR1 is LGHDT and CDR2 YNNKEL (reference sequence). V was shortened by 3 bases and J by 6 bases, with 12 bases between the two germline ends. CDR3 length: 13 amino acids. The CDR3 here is CASSQTRQGEQYF. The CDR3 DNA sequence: TGTGCCAGCAGCCAGACTAGGCAAGGCGAGCAGTACTTC.

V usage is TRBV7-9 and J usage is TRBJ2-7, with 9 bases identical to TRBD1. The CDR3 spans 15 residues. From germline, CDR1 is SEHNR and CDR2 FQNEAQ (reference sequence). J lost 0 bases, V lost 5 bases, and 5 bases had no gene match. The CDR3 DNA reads TGTGCCAGCAGCCGAGGGACAGGGTCCTCCTACGAGCAGTACTTC. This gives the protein CASSRGTGSSYEQYF.

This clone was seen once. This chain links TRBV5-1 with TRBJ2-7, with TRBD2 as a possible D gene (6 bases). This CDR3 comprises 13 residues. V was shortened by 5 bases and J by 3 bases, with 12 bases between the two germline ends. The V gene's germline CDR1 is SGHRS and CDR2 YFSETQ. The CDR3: CASRWGDSYEQYF. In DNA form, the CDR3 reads TGCGCCAGCAGGTGGGGGGATAGCTACGAGCAGTACTTC.

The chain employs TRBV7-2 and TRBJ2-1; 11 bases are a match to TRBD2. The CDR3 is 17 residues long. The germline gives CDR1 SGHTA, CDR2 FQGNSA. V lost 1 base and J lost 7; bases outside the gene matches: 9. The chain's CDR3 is CASSLEASGLAVNEQFF. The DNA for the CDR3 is TGTGCCAGCAGCTTAGAGGCATCGGGACTAGCGGTTAATGAGCAGTTCTTC.

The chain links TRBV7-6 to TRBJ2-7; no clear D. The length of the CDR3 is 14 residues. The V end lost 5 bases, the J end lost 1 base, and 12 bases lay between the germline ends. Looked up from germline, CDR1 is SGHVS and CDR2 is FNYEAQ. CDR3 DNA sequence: TGTGCCAGCAGCCCCGACCCAGGTTCCTACGAGCAGTACTTC. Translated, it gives CASSPDPGSYEQYF.

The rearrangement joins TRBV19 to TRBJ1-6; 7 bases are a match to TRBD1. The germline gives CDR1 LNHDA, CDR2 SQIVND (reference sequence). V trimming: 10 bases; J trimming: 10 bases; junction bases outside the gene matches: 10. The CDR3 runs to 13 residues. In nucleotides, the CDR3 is TGTGCCACTCAGGGGGTAGTCGGCTCACCCCTCCACTTT. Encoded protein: CATQGVVGSPLHF.

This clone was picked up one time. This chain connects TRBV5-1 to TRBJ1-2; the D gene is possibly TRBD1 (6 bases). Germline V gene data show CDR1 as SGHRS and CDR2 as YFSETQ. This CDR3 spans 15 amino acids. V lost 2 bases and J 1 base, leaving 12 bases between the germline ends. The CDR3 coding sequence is TGCGCCAGCAGCTTTCTGACAGGTGGTAACTATGGCTACACCTTC. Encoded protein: CASSFLTGGNYGYTF.